The clone carrying this T cell receptor (beta chain) has just a few counts. TCRdb re-called clones from the PCR reads using MiXCR. This table holds 20,000 to 25,000 clones, 35% to 45% found once. All patients were untreated before thyroid surgery. This specimen comes from a study of metastatic and nonmetastatic thyroid tumors. The germline gives CDR1 MNHNS, CDR2 SASEGT. This CDR3 region has 14 residues. With 1 base removed from V and 10 bases from J, the gap between germline ends came to 11 bases. The sample consisted of blood. J is TRBJ1-6 and V is TRBV6-1; D is unclear. This receptor was taken from a male donor with papillary thyroid cancer or a benign thyroid nodule (not recorded which). Some clones in this sample may be carry-over from other donors' samples. The CDR3 protein is CASSEDYVYSPLHF. CDR3 bases: TGTGCCAGCAGTGAAGACTACGTTTACTCACCCCTCCACTTT.